Following are 15 T cell receptor beta chains from one sample sequenced in a study of blood T cells in healthy people across ages. The second PCR ran 7 to 11 cycles with a sample-barcoded 5' primer and J-beta primers. TCRdb redid the calling of the 5' RACE reads with MiXCR, one entry per CDR3 protein. The profile shows about 930,000 distinct CDR3 sequences, around 29% of them singletons. These same records also appear under a second study, on T cells of mothers and their children.

Sequenced sample: blood. Receptor source: a woman in her 40s in good health.

DNA for the CDR3: TGTGCCACCAGCAGACCAAGACAAGAGCAGTACTTC. Translating gives CATSRPRQEQYF. V is TRBV15 and J is TRBJ2-5; D ambiguous. This CDR3 is built from 12 residues. V shed 2 bases and J shed 11 bases, with 12 bases lying between them. The V gene's germline CDR1 is LNHNV and CDR2 YYDKDF (reference sequence).

This clonotype was recorded at least ten times. The chain carries TRBV27 and TRBJ2-4; TRBD2 aligns across 10 bases. CDR3 length: 16 residues. CDR1 is MNHEY and CDR2 is SMNVEV in the germline V gene (reference sequence). The J segment lost 2 bases and the V segment lost 6 bases, leaving 7 bases of the junction unmatched. DNA of the CDR3: TGTGCCAGCAGGAGCCTAGCGGGGGTGTCCAAAAACATTCAGTACTTC. Amino acid sequence: CASRSLAGVSKNIQYF.

This rearrangement joins TRBV7-2 to TRBJ1-5; no clear D gene. The CDR3 extends over 13 amino acids. Germline V lookup: CDR1 SGHTA, CDR2 FQGNSA. Trimming shortened V by 5 bases and J by 8 bases, and 13 bases separated the two germline ends. CDR3 loop: CASSNTRNKPQHF. CDR3 DNA: TGTGCCAGCAGCAATACGAGAAATAAGCCCCAGCATTTT.

This clonotype was recorded a few times. This may arise from a read error, as a much more abundant clone is one base away. The chain has TRBV7-3 and TRBJ2-5; 8 bases fit TRBD1. Germline V gives CDR1 SGHTA, CDR2 FQGTGA. The CDR3 covers 15 residues. CDR3 in amino acids: CANSPVRGRMETQYF. The DNA for the CDR3 is TGTGCCAACAGCCCCGTCAGGGGGCGAATGGAGACCCAGTACTTC. The full variable domain, rest sourced from reference TRBV7-3 and TRBJ2-5, is GAGVSQTPSNKVTEKGKYVELRCDPISGHTALYWYRQSLGQGPEFLIYFQGTGAADDSGLPNDRFFAVRPEGSVSTLKIQRTERGDSAVYLCANSPVRGRMETQYFGPGTRLLVL.

This clonotype was counted between two and nine times. The chain employs TRBV29-1 and TRBJ2-1; TRBD2 is a possible D gene (5 bases). CDR3 length: 12 residues. Trimming removed 5 bases at V and 4 bases at J, with 9 bases between. Germline V gives CDR1 SQVTM, CDR2 ANQGSEA. The CDR3, as DNA: TGCAGCGTTAGCGGACTGTACAATGAGCAGTTCTTC. Its protein product is CSVSGLYNEQFF.

This clonotype was counted only a few times. V and J are TRBV14 and TRBJ2-1, with no clear D. This CDR3 is built from 15 residues. Germline loops: CDR1 SGHDN, CDR2 FVKESK. V shed 4 bases and J shed 4 bases, with 14 bases lying between them. Written as DNA, the CDR3 is TGTGCCAGCAGCCGACTTGAAGTCCCGTACAATGAGCAGTTCTTC. Its translation: CASSRLEVPYNEQFF.

This chain joins TRBV5-8 and TRBJ1-2; possible D gene TRBD1, 5 bases. This CDR3 has 15 amino acids. V lost 4 bases to trimming and J lost 4 bases, with 17 bases between them. CDR1 and CDR2 (germline): SGHTS, YDEGEE. The CDR3 here is CASSAGVGGSYGYTF. CDR3 DNA: TGTGCCAGCAGCGCAGGAGTGGGGGGAAGCTATGGCTACACCTTC.

This clonotype was observed a handful of times. The chain couples TRBV28 to TRBJ2-1; D is uncertain. The CDR3 runs 14 residues. Trimming removed 5 bases from V and 1 base from J, with 9 bases in between. Germline CDR1 and CDR2: MDHEN and SYDVKM. CDR3 region: CASSALQSYNEQFF. CDR3 bases: TGTGCCAGCAGTGCACTTCAGTCCTACAATGAGCAGTTCTTC. The full variable domain, in which reference TRBV28 and TRBJ2-1 provide the parts outside the CDR3, is DVKVTQSSRYLVKRTGEKVFLECVQDMDHENMFWYRQDPGLGLRLIYFSYDVKMKEKGDIPEGYSVSREKKERFSLILESASTNQTSMYLCASSALQSYNEQFFGPGTRLTVL.

This sequence joins TRBV20-1 and TRBJ2-7, with unresolved D. The length of the CDR3 is 13 residues. Germline CDR1 and CDR2: DFQATT and SNEGSKA (reference sequence). With 5 bases removed from V and 1 base from J, the gap between germline ends came to 12 bases. The CDR3 bases are TGCAGTGCTGACCGTGCCAGTTCCTACGAGCAGTACTTC. Protein: CSADRASSYEQYF.

The table lists this clonotype with a few counts. A junction end diverges from the germline sequence, so it may reflect a read error. The rearrangement uses TRBV7-2 and TRBJ2-5; TRBD2 matches 8 bases. Per the germline V gene, CDR1 is SGHTA and CDR2 is FQGNSA. The CDR3 length is 16 residues. The CDR3 protein is CAGSLDPGLDVETQYF. CDR3 DNA: TGTGCCGGCAGCTTAGATCCGGGACTAGACGTCGAGACCCAGTACTTC.

The rearrangement links TRBV28 to TRBJ2-6; 8 positions agree with TRBD1. V shed 6 bases and J 4 bases; nucleotides not matched to a gene: 8. The CDR3 consists of 16 residues. Per germline, CDR1 MDHEN and CDR2 SYDVKM. DNA of the CDR3: TGTGCCAGCAGCCATGCGGACAGGGCCGGGGCCAACGTCCTGACTTTC. It translates to CASSHADRAGANVLTF.

A few counts support this clonotype. The rearrangement uses TRBV29-1 and TRBJ1-5; D unresolved. The V end lost 4 bases, the J end lost 3 bases, and 10 bases lay between the germline ends. The germline CDR1 and CDR2 sequences are SQVTM and ANQGSEA. The CDR3 runs to 13 residues. Written as DNA, the CDR3 is TGCAGCGTTGGGGGTTCAGTCAATCAGCCCCAGCATTTT. Its translation: CSVGGSVNQPQHF.

V and J are TRBV6-1 and TRBJ1-3; D not certain. This CDR3 is 16 amino acids long. The V gene's germline CDR1 is MNHNS and CDR2 SASEGT. Deletions cut 6 bases from V and 0 bases from J, with 15 bases between. The CDR3 DNA follows: TGTGCCAGCAGGAAACAGCCGAACCACTCTGGAAACACCATATATTTT. This encodes CASRKQPNHSGNTIYF.

This clonotype was picked up a small number of times. The J gene is TRBJ1-1, the V gene TRBV29-1, with 7 bases lining up with TRBD1. The CDR3 sequence is 14 residues long. V gave up 4 bases and J gave up 0 bases; unmatched junction bases: 5. Germline CDR1 SQVTM, CDR2 ANQGSEA. CDR3 bases: TGCAGCGTTGCGATCGACAGGGTGAACACTGAAGCTTTCTTT. It translates to CSVAIDRVNTEAFF.

This clonotype was detected many times. The gene calls are TRBV27 and TRBJ2-1, with 11 nucleotides matching TRBD2. Germline-derived CDR1 and CDR2 are MNHEY and SMNVEV (reference sequence). V shed 10 bases, J shed 7 bases, and the junction held 12 bases outside the gene matches. This CDR3 has 15 amino acids. The CDR3 DNA is TGTGCCACCCAAGGGCTAGCGGGAGGCAAAAATGAGCAGTTCTTC. Protein: CATQGLAGGKNEQFF.